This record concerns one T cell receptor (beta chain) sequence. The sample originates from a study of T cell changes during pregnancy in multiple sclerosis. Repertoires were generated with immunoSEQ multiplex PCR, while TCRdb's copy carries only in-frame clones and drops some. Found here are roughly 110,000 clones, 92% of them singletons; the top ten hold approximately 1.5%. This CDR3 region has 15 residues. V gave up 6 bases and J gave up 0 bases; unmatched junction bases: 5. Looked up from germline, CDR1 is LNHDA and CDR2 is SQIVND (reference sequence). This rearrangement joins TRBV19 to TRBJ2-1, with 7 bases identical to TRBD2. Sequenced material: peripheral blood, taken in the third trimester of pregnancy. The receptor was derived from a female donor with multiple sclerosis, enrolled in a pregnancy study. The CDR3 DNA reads TGTGCCAGTAGGGTACGGGGGGACTCCTACAATGAGCAGTTCTTC. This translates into CASRVRGDSYNEQFF.